This TCR beta chain came from a study of blood T cell repertoires in COVID-19. In the study overall: Both acute and convalescent COVID-19 samples were obtained from the United States, Italy and Spain. The analysed material was cDNA or gDNA that came from T cells, B-cell-depleted T cells, or PBMCs.

V trimming: 6 bases; J trimming: 3 bases; junction bases outside the gene matches: 9. Germline CDR1 MDHEN, CDR2 SYDVKM. The CDR3 sequence is 15 residues long. Donors were grouped by their self-reported clinical history. Per the original methods: Counts of nucleated cells, estimated from reference gene primer amplification, were obtained. Sequenced by immunoSEQ multiplex PCR; TCRdb stores in-frame clones only, minus some. The V and J calls and clone size are taken from that table; D and trimming were inferred from the DNA. Altogether roughly 300,000 clones are present, around 86% being singletons, with the ten largest covering around 4%.

The TCR originated in a woman aged 40 to 50 with acute COVID-19. Sequenced: PBMCs or T cells enriched from blood (not recorded which). The V and J genes are TRBV28 and TRBJ1-2; 8 bases match TRBD1. CDR3 coding DNA: TGTGCCAGCAGCCCGACTACGACAGGGGACTATGGCTACACCTTC. Its protein is CASSPTTTGDYGYTF.